This TCR beta chain was documented in a study of identical twins (dated by TCRdb to the mid-2010s). For context, the study as a whole: To test whether fetal clonotypes persist, this study deep-sequenced TCR alpha and beta repertoires from monozygotic twins, from unrelated adults of various ages, and from cord blood. To rule out contamination, the twin experiments were replicated at different times with different library preparation protocols. On the study overall, not on this receptor specifically: Invariant T cells such as MAIT and iNKT could partly confound zero-insertion analyses, although diverse VJ usage argued against such confounding for most clonotypes. In monozygotic twins, recombination models systematically underestimated out-of-frame TCR alpha sharing, but the models matched the sharing seen between unrelated individuals. A weaker excess of twin sharing was found in beta out-of-frame sequences because the signal-to-noise ratio was lowered by fewer shared sequences. Compared with coincidental sharing between unrelated individuals, out-of-frame TCR alpha sequences shared between twins showed an excess of sequences with low generation probability. Because the same donors could not be followed over many years, the conclusions relied on cross-sectional statistical analysis. Abundant cord blood beta clonotypes carried fewer insertions; young adult naive repertoires showed a weaker similar trend, while memory repertoires showed none.

This clonotype was seen repeatedly, ten times or more. The specificity of this receptor is unknown. No base-level quality is on record; no much larger clone is a single base apart. Only healthy Caucasian donors were included. Miltenyi CD45RO+ enrichment and human naive T-cell isolation kits were used to isolate memory (CD45RO+) and naive T cells from PBMC. To prepare the library, 5' RACE was applied. This sample was sequenced with an Illumina HiSeq 2000. Template switching introduced a universal primer binding site; the final cDNA contained a unique molecular identifier, enabling accurate counting of TCR cDNA molecules. First-strand cDNA for TCR alpha and beta chains was synthesized from specific primers in the conserved constant-segment region. Each cDNA library was double barcoded, with a SMART-Mk sample barcode plus Illumina barcodes, to control for contamination. TruSeq adapter sequences along with Illumina sample barcodes were introduced in two successive PCR steps. The TCR alpha and beta cDNA libraries were sequenced on the Illumina HiSeq platform using custom primers. The source study handled its data this way. Unique molecular identifiers were extracted from raw reads with MiGEC, and CDR3 positions were determined with MiXCR. Recombination models were inferred per individual with the repgenHMM and IGoR tools using an EM algorithm. Shared clonotype analysis was performed with the tcR package in R, normalizing sharing by the product of cloneset sizes. To study raw recombination without the effects of thymic and clonal selection, out-of-frame nonproductive sequences were analyzed. TCRdb reprocessed the public reads (quality trimming at Q25 with fastp, clone calling with MiXCR) and kept in-frame beta chains. CDR3 protein duplicates are merged, each entry listing the most common genes and DNA. These V and J calls originate from TCRdb's pipeline instead of the authors' own analysis. The sample contains 150,000 or so distinct CDR3 sequences, roughly 3.3% of them found a single time. The leading ten clones occupy approximately 7.7% of the sample.

The TCR comes from a man between 18 and 29 years old in good health. Sequencing was performed on memory T cells sorted from blood. The cell subset or site label of this sample denotes: CD45RO+ enriched T cells.

The CDR3 region: CASSVERGSSYNEQFF. The DNA sequence is as follows: TGTGCCAGCAGCGTGGAGCGGGGGAGCTCCTACAATGAGCAGTTCTTC. The chain uses TRBV9 and TRBJ2-1; 8 junctional bases match TRBD2. For CDR1 and CDR2, the germline V gene lists SGDLS and YYNGEE. Trimming removed 2 bases from V and 0 bases from J; the gene matches leave 4 bases unexplained. Reading from cysteine to phenylalanine, the CDR3 counts 16 amino acids. Of the read, only the CDR3 DNA is kept; its 48 bases are in frame from base 1.